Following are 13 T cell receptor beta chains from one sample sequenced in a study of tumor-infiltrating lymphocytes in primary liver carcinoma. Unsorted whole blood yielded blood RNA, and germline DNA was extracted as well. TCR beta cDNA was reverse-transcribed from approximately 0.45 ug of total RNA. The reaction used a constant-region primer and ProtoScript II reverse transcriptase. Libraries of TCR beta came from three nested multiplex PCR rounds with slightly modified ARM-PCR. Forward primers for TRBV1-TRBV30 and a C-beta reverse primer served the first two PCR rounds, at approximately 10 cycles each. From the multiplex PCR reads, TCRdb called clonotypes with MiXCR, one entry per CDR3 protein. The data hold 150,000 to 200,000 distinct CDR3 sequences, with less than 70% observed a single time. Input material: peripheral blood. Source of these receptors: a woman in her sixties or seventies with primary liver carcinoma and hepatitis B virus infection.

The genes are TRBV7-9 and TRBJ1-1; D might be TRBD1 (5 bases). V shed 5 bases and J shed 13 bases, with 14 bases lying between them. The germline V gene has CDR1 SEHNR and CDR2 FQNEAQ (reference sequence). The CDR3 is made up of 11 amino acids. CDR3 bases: TGTGCCAGCAGCCCAGGGAGGCCAGATTTCTTT. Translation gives CASSPGRPDFF.

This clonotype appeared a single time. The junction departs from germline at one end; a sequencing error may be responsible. The DNA for the CDR3 is TGTGTCAGCAGGGAGAGGGGCAATGAGCAGTTCTTC. Its translation: CVSRERGNEQFF. V is TRBV11-3 and J is TRBJ2-1, with D possibly called TRBD1 or TRBD2 (5 bases each). This CDR3 comprises 12 residues. Per the germline V gene, CDR1 is SGHNT and CDR2 is YENEEA.

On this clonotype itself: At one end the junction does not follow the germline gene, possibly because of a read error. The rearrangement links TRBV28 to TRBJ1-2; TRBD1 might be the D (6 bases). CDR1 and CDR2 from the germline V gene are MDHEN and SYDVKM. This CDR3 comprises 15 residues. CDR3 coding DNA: TGTGCCAGCAGTATTTCCCGAGGGGGTCTCTATGACTACACCTTC. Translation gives CASSISRGGLYDYTF.

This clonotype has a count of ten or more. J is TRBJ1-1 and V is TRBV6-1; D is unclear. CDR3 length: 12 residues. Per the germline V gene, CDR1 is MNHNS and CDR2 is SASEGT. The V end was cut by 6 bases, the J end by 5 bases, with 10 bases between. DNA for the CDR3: TGTGCCAGCAGCCCCGAAGGGACTGAAGCTTTCTTT. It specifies CASSPEGTEAFF.

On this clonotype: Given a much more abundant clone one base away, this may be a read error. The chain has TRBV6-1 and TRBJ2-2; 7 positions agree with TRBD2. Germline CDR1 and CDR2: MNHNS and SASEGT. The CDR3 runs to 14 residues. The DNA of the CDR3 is TGTGCCAGCATCGGGACTACACACACCGGGCAGCTGTTTTTT. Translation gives CASIGTTHTGQLFF.

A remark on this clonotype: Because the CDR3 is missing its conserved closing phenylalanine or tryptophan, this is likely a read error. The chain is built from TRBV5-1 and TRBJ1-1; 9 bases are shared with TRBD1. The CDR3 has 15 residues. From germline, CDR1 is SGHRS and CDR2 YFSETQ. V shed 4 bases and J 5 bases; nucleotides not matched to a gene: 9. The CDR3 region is CASSPRSTGGTEAFI. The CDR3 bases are TGCGCCAGCAGCCCCCGATCGACAGGGGGGACTGAAGCTTTCATT.

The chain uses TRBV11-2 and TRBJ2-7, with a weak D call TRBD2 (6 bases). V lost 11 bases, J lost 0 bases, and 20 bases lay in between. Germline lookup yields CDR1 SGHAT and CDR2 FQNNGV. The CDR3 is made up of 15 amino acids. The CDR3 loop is CACSVAAGSSYEQYF. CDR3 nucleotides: TGTGCCTGTAGCGTAGCGGCGGGTAGCTCCTACGAGCAGTACTTC.

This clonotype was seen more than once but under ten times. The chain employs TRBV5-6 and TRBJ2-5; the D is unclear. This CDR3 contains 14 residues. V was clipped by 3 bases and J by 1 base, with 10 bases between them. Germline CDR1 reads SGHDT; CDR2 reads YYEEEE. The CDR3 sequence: CASSSQGPQETQYF. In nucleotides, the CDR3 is TGTGCCAGCAGCTCCCAAGGTCCCCAAGAGACCCAGTACTTC.

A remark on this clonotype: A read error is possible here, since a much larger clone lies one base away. The CDR3 DNA follows: TGTGCCAGCAGCGTAAGAAGGATAGTTCAAGGCAATGAGCAGTTCTTC. It yields the protein CASSVRRIVQGNEQFF. V is TRBV12-3 or TRBV12-4 and J is TRBJ2-5, with D unresolved. The J call may not be correct, given that the DNA end is closer to TRBJ2-1. This CDR3 has 16 residues.

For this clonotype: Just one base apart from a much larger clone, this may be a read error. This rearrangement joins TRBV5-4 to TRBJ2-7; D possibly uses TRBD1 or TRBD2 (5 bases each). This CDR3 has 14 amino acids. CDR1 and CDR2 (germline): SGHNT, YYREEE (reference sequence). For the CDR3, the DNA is TGTGTCAGCAGCGGAATTGGGCTTGGGACCGAGCAGTACTTC. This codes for CVSSGIGLGTEQYF. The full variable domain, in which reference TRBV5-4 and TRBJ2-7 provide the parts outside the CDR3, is ETGVTQSPTHLIKTRGQQVTLRCSSQSGHNTVSWYQQALGQGPQFIFQYYREEENGRGNFPPRFSGLQFPNYSSELNVNALELDDSALYLCVSSGIGLGTEQYFGPGTRLTVT.

CDR3 sequence: CASSRENYNEQYF. The DNA for the CDR3 is TGTGCCAGCAGCCGCGAAAACTACAACGAGCAGTACTTC. The chain combines TRBV11-2 with TRBJ2-1; no clear D. The J call is doubtful: the DNA matches TRBJ2-7 better. The CDR3 covers 13 residues. CDR1 is SGHAT, CDR2 FQNNGV, per germline.

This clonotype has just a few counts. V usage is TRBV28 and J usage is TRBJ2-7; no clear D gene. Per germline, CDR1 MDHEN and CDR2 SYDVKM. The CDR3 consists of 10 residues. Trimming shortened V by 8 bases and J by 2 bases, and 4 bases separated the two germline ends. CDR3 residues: CASATYEQYF. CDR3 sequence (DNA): TGTGCCAGCGCCACCTACGAGCAGTACTTC.

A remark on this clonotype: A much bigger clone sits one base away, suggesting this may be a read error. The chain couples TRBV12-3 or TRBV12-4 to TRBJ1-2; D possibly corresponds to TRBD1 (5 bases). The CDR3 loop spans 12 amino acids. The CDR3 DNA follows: TGTGCCAGCCGTTTGGGGGGAGGTGGCTACACCTTC. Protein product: CASRLGGGGYTF.